The present T cell receptor beta chain was sequenced within a study of T cell repertoires in cytomegalovirus infection. About the study: As its CMV epitopes, the study selected recently identified HLA-C-restricted and well-studied HLA-B-restricted targets. Public TCR beta signature analysis indicated the presence of both CMV infection and matching HLA type. Findings of the study overall: Dominating the ex vivo response were TCR beta clonotypes that were CMV-specific and HLA-C-restricted. Individuals carrying CMV plus the relevant HLA were identified by cumulative frequency of public TCR beta families.

V gave up 5 bases and J gave up 0 bases; unmatched junction bases: 6. Germline CDR1 and CDR2: MNHEY and SVGAGI. The CDR3 spans 17 residues. One entry per CDR3 protein, called by TCRdb with MiXCR from the reads. This sample yields approximately 340,000 distinct CDR3 sequences, of which around 29% are seen a single time; 20% belongs to the top ten. Of note for this clonotype: Its specificity is unknown.

This TCR was recovered from a human donor in good health (CMV status not recorded). Some clones in this sample may be carry-over from other donors' samples. The V call is TRBV6-5, the J call TRBJ1-6, with 8 positions matching TRBD1. The sample here was cultured PBMCs, taken from culture after CMV antigen stimulation. The CDR3 is CASSRQGLSSYNSPLHF. The CDR3 DNA sequence: TGTGCCAGCAGTCGACAGGGGTTGAGCTCCTATAATTCACCCCTCCACTTT.